This T cell receptor (beta chain) was captured in a study of monozygotic twins with inflammatory bowel disease. A 6-nucleotide sample barcode was carried by the UMIs, which template switching added. TCRdb reprocessed the 5' RACE reads, with one entry per CDR3 protein and no DNA. The listing contains 200,000 to 250,000 distinct CDR3 sequences. Germline V CDR1 and CDR2: SGHDT, YYEEEE. This CDR3 is built from 14 residues. The chain links TRBV5-6 to TRBJ2-5. This clonotype was obtained from a human donor with ulcerative colitis or Crohn's disease, or a healthy co-twin of an affected twin (not recorded which). Sequencing input: blood. The CDR3 protein is CASSSSGRQETQYF. The full variable domain, in which reference TRBV5-6 and TRBJ2-5 provide the parts outside the CDR3, is DAGVTQSPTHLIKTRGQQVTLRCSPKSGHDTVSWYQQALGQGPQFIFQYYEEEERQRGNFPDRFSGHQFPNYSSELNVNALLLGDSALYLCASSSSGRQETQYFGPGTRLLVL.